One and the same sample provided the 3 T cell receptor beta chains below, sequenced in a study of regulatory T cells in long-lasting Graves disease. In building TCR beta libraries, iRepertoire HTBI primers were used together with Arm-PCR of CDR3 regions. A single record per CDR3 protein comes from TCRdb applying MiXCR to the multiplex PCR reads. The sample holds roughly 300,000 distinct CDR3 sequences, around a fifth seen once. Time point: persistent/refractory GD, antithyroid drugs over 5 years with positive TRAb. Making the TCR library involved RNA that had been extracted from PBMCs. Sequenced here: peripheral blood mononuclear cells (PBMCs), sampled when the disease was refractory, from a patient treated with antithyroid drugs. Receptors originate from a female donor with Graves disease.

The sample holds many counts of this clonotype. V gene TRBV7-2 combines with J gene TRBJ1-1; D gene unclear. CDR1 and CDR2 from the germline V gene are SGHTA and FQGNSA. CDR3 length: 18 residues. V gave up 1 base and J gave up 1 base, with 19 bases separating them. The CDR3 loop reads CASSLDPGYPPTNTEAFF. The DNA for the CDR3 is TGTGCCAGCAGCTTAGATCCGGGTTATCCGCCCACGAACACTGAAGCTTTCTTT.

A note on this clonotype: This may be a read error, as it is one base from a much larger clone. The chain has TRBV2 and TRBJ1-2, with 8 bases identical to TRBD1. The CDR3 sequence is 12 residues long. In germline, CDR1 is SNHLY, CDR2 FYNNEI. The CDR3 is CASSAGGYGYAF. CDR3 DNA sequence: TGTGCCAGCAGTGCAGGGGGCTATGGCTACGCCTTC.

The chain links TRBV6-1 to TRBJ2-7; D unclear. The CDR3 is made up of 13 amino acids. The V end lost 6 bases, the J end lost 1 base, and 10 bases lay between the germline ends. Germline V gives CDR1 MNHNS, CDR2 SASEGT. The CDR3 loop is CASSSEESYEQYF. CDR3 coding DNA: TGTGCCAGCAGCTCTGAGGAATCCTACGAGCAGTACTTC.